This TCR beta chain was recorded in a study of shared clonotypes between healthy human individuals (dated by TCRdb to 2018 to 2020). With regard to the full study: A few men and two women, aged 18 to 49 years, made up the cohort. For each donor, three plates each were used for CD4 naive and CD4 memory, two plates were used for CD8 naive, and one plate was used for CD8 memory. The study deeply sequenced blood TCR repertoires of five healthy adults to estimate repertoire size and the extent of clonotype sharing between individuals. To increase sequencing depth and limit assay-specific biases, TCR repertoire library preparation and sequencing were carried out by different laboratories using diverse techniques. Per donor, leukapheresis produced somewhere between about 0.94 and 10 billion PBMCs.

Using the deep immunoSEQ assay, multiplex PCR amplified TCR CDR3 regions from genomic DNA. Genomic DNA extracted from each cell subset was distributed evenly over all wells of several immunoSEQ 96-well plates, and each plate served as one replicate. For sorted subsets, each replicate PCR was loaded with approximately 190 ng genomic DNA, equivalent to approximately 27,000 T cell genomes. Purified libraries were quantified with a Qubit 3.0 fluorometer, sized on a Bioanalyzer 2100, and re-quantified with the KAPA Library Quantification kit. A separate single-read 150-cycle Illumina NextSeq 550 flow cell was used to sequence each immunoSEQ 96-well plate. From the authors' description of their analysis: Because the immunoSEQ output included only junctional sequences and no quality scores, the filtering could not be the same as the filtering used for full-length reads. Sequences were annotated with PyIR, a Python wrapper for IgBLAST v1.9, using IMGT germline references to assign V/J genes and CDR3. Reads were removed for weak V/J assignments (E-value above 1e-6), missing CDR3, stop codons, out-of-frame junctions, or ambiguous translated residues. V3J clonotypes were defined as sequences sharing the same inferred V gene, J gene, and CDR3 amino acid sequence. The percentage overlap between two repertoires was calculated by dividing the number of shared unique clonotypes by the size of the smaller repertoire. Repertoire richness was assessed with RTK rarefaction, the Chao1 estimator, and Recon v2.1 estimates of unobserved clonotypes. OLGA was used to compute generation probabilities for all TCRbeta clonotypes that the gDNA method yielded from a handful of donors. TCRdb provides this immuneACCESS table in a form limited to in-frame rearrangements. Some clones are lacking; in checked studies, under half of them reflect an unresolved V gene, and why the rest are absent is not known. For V, J and clone size, that table is used; D and trimming come from the DNA. The sample contains 550,000 to 850,000 clones, around 74% of them found a single time. The top ten hold roughly 1.7% of the sample.

On this clone itself: What antigen it recognizes has not been identified. No much larger clone exists at a distance of one base, and base qualities are not known.

Findings and caveats that apply to the study as a whole: Rarefaction of sorted-subset datasets indicated incomplete sequencing despite the large sequencing depth. When several donors were compared, the shared fraction of clonotypes was about 5.2% for naive CD4, about 4% for naive CD8, 2% to 2.5% for memory CD4, and 0.35% to 0.4% for memory CD8. Compared with non-shared clonotypes, the clonotypes found in all four sorted-subset donors had higher generation probabilities. Naive subsets generally had larger estimated clonotype richness than memory subsets. Because the study included only a small number of donors, the genetic and exposure-history diversity represented was limited. Only blood was sampled, and tissue TCR repertoires likely differ from those in blood. Pairwise subsampling led to the expectation that sequencing depth would affect the degree of clonotype sharing among donors.

Trimming takes 6 bases off V and 10 bases off J; junction bases not matched to a gene: 13. From cysteine to phenylalanine, the CDR3 is 14 amino acids long. Only the CDR3 DNA stays, 42 bases, in frame from base 1. The germline V gene specifies MNHEY as CDR1 and SVGAGI as CDR2. The donors were healthy, HIV-negative adults with no recently reported acute infections or vaccinations. Every donor was a Caucasian adult living in Nashville, Tennessee, USA. CD4+ T cells were enriched by magnetic negative selection; naive cells were then positively selected on CD45RA, and the negative fraction formed the memory subset. Blood was obtained by leukapheresis, after which PBMCs were separated by Ficoll-Histopaque density gradient centrifugation and cryopreserved in liquid nitrogen vapor phase. Analytical flow cytometry was used to check the purity and quantity of every magnetically sorted T cell population. Each sorted fraction had its genomic DNA isolated and then quantified by UV absorbance on a Nanodrop 2000c.

The sequenced sample consisted of memory CD4+ T cells sorted from blood. Taken with the paper, the label for cell subset or site translates to: CD45RA-negative fraction. The sequence was obtained from a woman in her twenties or thirties in good health. This chain is built from TRBV6-5 and TRBJ2-3; 7 nucleotides in the junction match TRBD2. The nucleotide sequence is TGTGCCAGCAGGCCTGGGACTAACCTGGGTTCGCAGTATTTT. It is translated as CASRPGTNLGSQYF.